The text below deals with one TCR beta chain. Recipients received nonmyeloablative bone marrow transplants from related graft donors, with transient mixed chimerism. CD4+CD25+CD127- Tregs, CD4+CD25- non-Tregs, CD4 and CD8 cells were sorted. The data were produced by immunoSEQ multiplex PCR, yet TCRdb's version contains in-frame clones alone and is incomplete. The sample records some 47,000 clones, approximately 89% being singletons. The data stem from a study of Tregs in tolerant kidney transplant recipients. CDR3 length: 16 residues. The V gene's germline CDR1 is SGDLS and CDR2 YYNGEE. V lost 1 base to trimming and J lost 5 bases; unmatched junction nucleotides: 8.

The sample in question was CD8+ T cells from blood (PBMCs), obtained 12 months after the transplant. The chain joins TRBV9 to TRBJ2-3; 9 positions match TRBD1. The TCR originated in a human patient who received a combined kidney and bone marrow transplant. These T cells may partly come from the graft donor. CDR3 region: CASSVFTGGPQDTQYF. The CDR3 DNA reads TGTGCCAGCAGCGTATTTACAGGGGGCCCCCAAGATACGCAGTATTTT. Full variable domain (missing parts from reference TRBV9 and TRBJ2-3): DSGVTQTPKHLITATGQRVTLRCSPRSGDLSVYWYQQSLDQGLQFLIQYYNGEERAKGNILERFSAQQFPDLHSELNLSSLELGDSALYFCASSVFTGGPQDTQYFGPGTRLTVL.